This entry concerns a single T cell receptor beta chain. These data belong to a study of T cell responses to AZD1222 COVID-19 vaccine. The table came from immunoSEQ multiplex PCR; TCRdb's copy has only in-frame clones and leaves some out. The sample carries around 94,000 clones, roughly 91% recorded once. V shed 7 bases, J shed 6 bases, and the junction held 12 bases outside the gene matches. Looked up from germline, CDR1 is LNHDA and CDR2 is SQIVND (reference sequence). The CDR3 consists of 16 residues. The chain joins TRBV19 to TRBJ2-3; TRBD2 aligns across 11 bases. The clonotype originates from an adult in good health. Sequences were derived from peripheral blood, sampled on day 0 of AZD1222 vaccination. CDR3 coding DNA: TGTGCCAGTACCCCCGAGCTAGCGGGGGGCCGGGATACGCAGTATTTT. Translating it yields CASTPELAGGRDTQYF. The full variable domain, its missing parts supplied by reference TRBV19 and TRBJ2-3, is DGGITQSPKYLFRKEGQNVTLSCEQNLNHDAMYWYRQDPGQGLRLIYYSQIVNDFQKGDIAEGYSVSREKKESFPLTVTSAQKNPTAFYLCASTPELAGGRDTQYFGPGTRLTVL.